This T cell receptor beta chain is from a study of beta chain features in type 1 diabetes. Study information: All of the samples together had roughly 98 million sorted cells examined.

Comments on this clone: Its antigen remains unknown.

Expressed TCRB transcripts were sequenced because the isolated RNA had all been reverse transcribed beforehand. Assay: immunoSEQ multiplex PCR; the TCRdb copy retains only in-frame clones and omits some. Of roughly 300,000 clones in the sample, 9.3% were seen once. CDR1 and CDR2 (germline): GTSNPN, SVGIG (reference sequence). The CDR3 is 13 residues long. The germline V and J ends were trimmed by 6 bases and 6 bases, with 15 bases remaining between them. Whole-study results and caveats: More deletions and fewer insertions at VDJ junctions were found in patients with type 1 diabetes. For Type 1 diabetes patients, all four CD4+ subsets carried TCRB CDR3s that were moderately but significantly shorter.

Material: central memory CD4+ T cells from blood. The gene calls are TRBV30 and TRBJ2-1; D may be TRBD2 (6 bases). This sequence was found in a man younger than 40 with type 1 diabetes. The DNA for the CDR3 is TGTGCCTGCTCCCCGGGAGCGGGCAATGAGCAGTTCTTC. Translation: CACSPGAGNEQFF.